This TCR beta chain was documented in a study of cytomegalovirus exposure and HLA in healthy donors (dated by TCRdb to 2015 to 2018). Turning to the overall study: In an earlier analysis of about 560 of the donors, approximately 260 Gb of sequence data and approximately 120 million unique TCR beta sequences from 180 million or so T cells were reported. Using immunosequencing, the study profiled T cell repertoires from 500 to 800 subjects and related those repertoires to cytomegalovirus serostatus. A separate validation cohort of roughly 130 different subjects was used in addition to the roughly 720-subject first cohort. A later analysis re-analyzed previously published TCR beta repertoires from about 600 donors and added high-resolution HLA genotyping to study TCR occurrence patterns. Four to six DR-DQ haplotypes were handled as single units for association and clustering, since linkage in the cohort was strong. Roughly 300 gigabases of sequencing data and 70 million to 95 million unique TCR sequences made up an early release that covered around 640 HLA-typed donors. The study was designed to test whether signatures of past pathogen exposure could be identified by cataloging public T cell receptors. An earlier analysis of 587 of the donors applied high-throughput TCR beta sequencing to assess whether each TCR beta V gene segment acted as functional or pseudogenic. Typing coverage differed by locus: A, B, C, DRB1 and DQB1 were typed in about 620-640 donors, DQA1 in 522, DPA1 in 600 to 610, and DPB1 in 450 to 480. Among around 400 genotyped donors of the cohort, an average of around 250,000 unique TCR beta nucleotide sequences was sequenced per donor, of which about 19% were non-productive. Of the approximately 370 genotyped donors, roughly 76% were placed in the genetic ancestry cluster associated with self-reported Caucasian donors. Alongside the repertoire data, information on donor age, sex, ethnicity and CMV serostatus was compiled. Every discovery cohort repertoire had been produced on one sequencing platform. The study combined high-throughput TCR immunosequencing, statistical association of individual TCRs with disease status, and machine learning to predict cytomegalovirus infection status. Class I and class II HLA loci were covered by the typing at four-digit resolution. A later genetic analysis took genome-wide SNP genotypes for 398 of the 666 donors and used that subset as a discovery cohort. Rather than drawing on any new phenotypic data, the later analysis identified candidate immune exposures from TCR beta sequences and the way those sequences occurred across donors. Study-wide findings and limitations: Roughly 17 rarely observed V segments, including chromosome 9 orphons, were excluded from the earlier analysis of approximately 500 of the donors because counts were too low. Because the 87-base-pair reads could not distinguish some IMGT-functional V segments, including TRBV6-2 and TRBV6-3, those segments were excluded. In an earlier analysis of 587 of the donors, most TCR beta V segments appeared in productive rearrangements about 87% or about 30% of the time, broadly matching IMGT annotations. Across donors, most TCR sequences were observed very rarely, whereas some public TCRs were present in many individuals. In a later genetic analysis, a missense DCLRE1C variant was associated with V-gene and J-gene trimming of TCR beta chains, and the association was replicated in an independent cohort. When HLA alleles, especially DR and DQ, strongly co-occurred, TCR associations were difficult to assign to individual alleles. Compared with equally common non-associated chains, HLA-associated TCR beta chains in a later analysis were more clonally expanded and had lower generation probabilities. Linkage disequilibrium might explain the correlated functional status among segregating V segments, but an unknown experimental factor could not be excluded. Presence/absence analyses assumed roughly uniform sequencing depth across donors, an assumption that may not hold. In this cohort, only TCR beta chains were sequenced, and detectable features were limited by the absence of alpha or paired-chain data. Most CMV-associated TCR beta chains appeared to be HLA-restricted in a later analysis, and the HLA associations seemed to be driven largely by CMV exposure. Because HLA typing was missing for some donors at each locus, association tests included only the typed subset. Several of the top co-occurrence clusters appeared to be linked to parvovirus B19, influenza, CMV and Epstein-Barr virus, according to a later analysis. A further reported finding was that TCR beta sequences accurately predicted the HLA-A and HLA-B alleles for most subjects in the first cohort. A cluster of highly shared sequence variants was judged likely to be a technical artifact of the sequencing pipeline. Specific HLA alleles were associated with about 17,000 TCR beta sequences at a false discovery rate of 0.05 in a later analysis. CMV serostatus was the only immune exposure information available for the cohort. In the study, about 150 TCR beta chains were listed as associated with cytomegalovirus. A later genetic analysis reported fewer N-insertions in productive TCRs among donors in an Asian-associated ancestry cluster than the approximately 700-donor mean. A few of the identified cytomegalovirus-associated TCR beta chains were confirmed in vitro to be specific for cytomegalovirus antigens. The classifier was reported to diagnose cytomegalovirus status with high specificity and sensitivity in both the original and validation cohorts. In a later analysis, the rate of TCR association differed among HLA loci, with DRB1 alleles having the most associated TCRs and HLA-C alleles having the fewest. The authors suggested that the approach could potentially be extended to other disease states and immunological phenotypes.

The germline V gene provides CDR1 KGHSH and CDR2 LQKENI. The CDR3 runs 18 residues from the cysteine to the phenylalanine. Of the read, only the CDR3 DNA is kept; its 54 bases are in frame from base 1. V is reduced by 0 bases and J by 5 bases, leaving a spacing of 22 bases between them. Points on this clone: No antigen is known for it.

To prepare the library, the immunoSEQ multiplex PCR assay was applied. The multiplex PCR relied on a mix of 60 forward primers for TCR Vbeta segments and 13 reverse primers for TCR Jbeta segments. The CDR3 region of rearranged TCR beta genes was amplified from genomic DNA by a multiplex PCR assay. The Illumina HiSeq System was used to sequence the amplified TCR beta libraries as 87-base-pair reads. Processing in the source paper ran as follows. In a later analysis, 77 million or so unique TCR beta chains were counted across the roughly 610 repertoires, and roughly 11 million of these chains were shared by at least two donors. To remove PCR and sequencing errors, raw reads were error-corrected and collapsed into unique sequences using a nearest-neighbor algorithm that merged closely related sequences. Alignment of CDR3 sequences to IMGT reference sequences was used to assign V, D and J gene segments. For a sequence to be retained, a match of at least six nucleotides to both a V gene segment and a J gene segment was required. A rearrangement counted as productive if the CDR3 had no stop codons and remained in frame with V and J, and every other rearrangement counted as non-productive. CDR3 was defined by IMGT convention, running from the second conserved V-encoded cysteine to the conserved J-encoded phenylalanine. The earlier analysis of about 530 of the donors excluded any sequence lacking an unambiguous match to a single V gene segment. In an earlier analysis of approximately 590 of the donors, V segments were called functional above 56.7% productive rearrangements and were called segregating when the between-donor standard deviation exceeded 5%. A statistical classification framework was built to diagnose cytomegalovirus status from the catalog of TCR beta chain sequences. In a later analysis, V and J genes were assigned by comparing TCR nucleotide sequences against IMGT/GENE-DB human TR gene sequences. In a later analysis, CDR3 sequences and most-parsimonious VDJ recombination scenarios were assigned using the TCRdist pipeline. In a later analysis, each TCR beta chain was defined by its CDR3 amino acid sequence together with its V-gene family, and reads lacking a unique V-gene family were excluded. As a way to deal with suspected cross-contamination and a sequencing artifact, a later analysis dropped hundreds of nucleotide sequences that were highly shared and had low generation probability. In a later analysis, a clonal expansion index for each public chain was calculated from normalized within-repertoire ranks of inferred template counts. In a later analysis, generation probabilities were computed using a VDJ recombination model fitted to out-of-frame rearrangements, and the results were checked against IGoR. Hypergeometric tests were used in a later analysis to score TCR-TCR, TCR-HLA and TCR-CMV co-occurrence, with a repertoire-size bias correction applied to the TCR pairs. False discovery rates were estimated in a later analysis by permuting HLA or CMV assignments 20 times. In a later analysis, co-occurring TCRs were grouped using DBSCAN, with TCRdist sequence similarity added in when clustering inside HLA-allele-positive subsets. Co-occurrence clustering excluded repertoires with fewer than 30,000 or more than 120,000 public chains, plus five with anomalous nucleotide sharing. TCRdb's version of the immuneACCESS table is confined to in-frame rearrangements and falls short of the full clone set. An unresolved V gene accounts for under half of the shortfall where checked; the remainder is of unknown origin. V, J and clone size derive from that table, while D and trimming were established from the DNA sequence. The sample has more than 140,000 clones on record. The ten largest clonotypes hold around 2.2% of the sample.

The cohort consisted of 666 healthy bone marrow donors. At the time of sampling, every cohort member was nominally healthy, though immune exposures that went unrecorded were likely present. The donor was CMV seronegative and was included in the group of a few hundred seronegative cohort members. A peripheral blood sample was provided by each donor, and peripheral blood mononuclear cells were used for TCR beta sequencing. Genomic DNA extraction from the blood cell samples was performed with the Qiagen DNeasy Blood Extraction Kit. Specimen: PBMCs. The receptor comes from a woman aged 18 to 35 in good health and CMV-seronegative. The chain joins TRBV18 to TRBJ1-1, and TRBD1 may be the D gene, going by 5 matching bases. The CDR3 here reads CASSPPSLGGSGYTEAFF. The nucleotides read TGTGCCAGCTCACCACCCTCCCTGGGAGGTTCAGGGTATACTGAAGCTTTCTTT. The full variable domain, completed from the reference TRBV18 and TRBJ1-1 proteins outside the CDR3, reads NAGVMQNPRHLVRRRGQEARLRCSPMKGHSHVYWYRQLPEEGLKFMVYLQKENIIDESGMPKERFSAEFPKEGPSILRIQQVVRGDSAAYFCASSPPSLGGSGYTEAFFGQGTRLTVV.